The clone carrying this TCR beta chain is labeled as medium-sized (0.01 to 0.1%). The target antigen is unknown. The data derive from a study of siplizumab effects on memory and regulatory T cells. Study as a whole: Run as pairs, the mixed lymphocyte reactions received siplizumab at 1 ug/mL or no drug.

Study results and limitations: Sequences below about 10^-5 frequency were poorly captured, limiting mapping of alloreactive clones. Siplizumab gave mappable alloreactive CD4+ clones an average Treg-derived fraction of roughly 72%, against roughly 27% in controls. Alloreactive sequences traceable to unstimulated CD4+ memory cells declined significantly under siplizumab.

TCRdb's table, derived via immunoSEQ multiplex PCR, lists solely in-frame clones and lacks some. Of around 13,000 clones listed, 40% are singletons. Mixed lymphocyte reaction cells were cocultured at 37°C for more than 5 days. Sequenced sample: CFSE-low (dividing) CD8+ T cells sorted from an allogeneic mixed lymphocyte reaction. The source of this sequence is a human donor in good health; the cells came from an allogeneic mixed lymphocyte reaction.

The DNA of the CDR3 is TGTGCCAGCAGCCAAGATTGGGGCCAGGGTGTCACCTACGAGCAGTACTTC. It encodes CASSQDWGQGVTYEQYF. The chain employs TRBV4-2 and TRBJ2-7, with D maybe TRBD1 (5 bases). V was shortened by 0 bases and J by 2 bases, with 17 bases between the two germline ends. CDR3 size: 17 residues. The germline CDR1 and CDR2 sequences are LGHNA and YNFKEQ.